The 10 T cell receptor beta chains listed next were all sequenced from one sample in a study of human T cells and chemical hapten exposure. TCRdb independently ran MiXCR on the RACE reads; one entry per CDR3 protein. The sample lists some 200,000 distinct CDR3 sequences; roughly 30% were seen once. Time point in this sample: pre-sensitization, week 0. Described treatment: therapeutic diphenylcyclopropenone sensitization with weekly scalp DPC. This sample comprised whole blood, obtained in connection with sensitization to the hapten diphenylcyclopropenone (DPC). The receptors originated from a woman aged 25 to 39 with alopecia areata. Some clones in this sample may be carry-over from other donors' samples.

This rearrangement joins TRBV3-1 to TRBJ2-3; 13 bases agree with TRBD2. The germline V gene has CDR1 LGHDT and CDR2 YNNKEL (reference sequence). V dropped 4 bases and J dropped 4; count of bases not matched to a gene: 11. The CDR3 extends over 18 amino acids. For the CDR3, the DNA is TGTGCCAGCAGCCGAGAAGGGACTAGCGGGGTGTCGGCAGATACGCAGTATTTT. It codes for CASSREGTSGVSADTQYF.

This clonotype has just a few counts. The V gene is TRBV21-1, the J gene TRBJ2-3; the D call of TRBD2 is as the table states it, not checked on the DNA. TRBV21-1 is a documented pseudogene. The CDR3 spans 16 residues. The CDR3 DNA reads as TGTGCCAGCAGCGCACTATTAAGGGGACTCACAGATACGCAGTATTTT. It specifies CASSALLRGLTDTQYF.

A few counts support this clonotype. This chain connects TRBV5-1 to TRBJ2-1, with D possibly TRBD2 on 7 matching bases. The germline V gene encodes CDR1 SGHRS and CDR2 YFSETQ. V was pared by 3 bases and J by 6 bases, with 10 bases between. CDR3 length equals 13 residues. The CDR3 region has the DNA TGCGCCAGCAGCTCTAGGGGGGGCAATGAGCAGTTCTTC. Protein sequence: CASSSRGGNEQFF. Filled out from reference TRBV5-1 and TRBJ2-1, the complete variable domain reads KAGVTQTPRYLIKTRGQQVTLSCSPISGHRSVSWYQQTPGQGLQFLFEYFSETQRNKGNFPGRFSGRQFSNSRSEMNVSTLELGDSALYLCASSSRGGNEQFFGPGTRLTVL.

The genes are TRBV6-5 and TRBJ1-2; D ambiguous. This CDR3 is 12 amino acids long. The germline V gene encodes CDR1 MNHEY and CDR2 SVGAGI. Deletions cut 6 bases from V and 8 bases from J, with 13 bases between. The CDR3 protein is CASRPPFSGYTF. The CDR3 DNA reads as TGTGCCAGCAGACCTCCGTTCTCCGGCTACACCTTC.

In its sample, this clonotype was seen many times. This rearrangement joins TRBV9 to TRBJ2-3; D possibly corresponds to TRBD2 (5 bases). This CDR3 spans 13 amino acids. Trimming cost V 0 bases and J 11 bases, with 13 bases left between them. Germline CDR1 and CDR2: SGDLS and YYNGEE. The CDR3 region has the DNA TGTGCCAGCAGCGTAGGAGGGAACTCACGGCAGTATTTT. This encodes CASSVGGNSRQYF.

CDR3 coding DNA: TGCAGCGCCGACCAAGGCCAAGCTTTCTTT. It is translated as CSADQGQAFF. This chain links TRBV29-1 with TRBJ1-1, with D unclear. The germline V gene encodes CDR1 SQVTM and CDR2 ANQGSEA. Deletions cut 7 bases from V and 9 bases from J, with 12 bases between. There are 10 residues in the CDR3. The whole variable domain, remainder taken from reference TRBV29-1 and TRBJ1-1, is SAVISQKPSRDICQRGTSLTIQCQVDSQVTMMFWYRQQPGQSLTLIATANQGSEATYESGFVIDKFPISRPNLTFSTLTVSNMSPEDSSIYLCSADQGQAFFGQGTRLTVV.

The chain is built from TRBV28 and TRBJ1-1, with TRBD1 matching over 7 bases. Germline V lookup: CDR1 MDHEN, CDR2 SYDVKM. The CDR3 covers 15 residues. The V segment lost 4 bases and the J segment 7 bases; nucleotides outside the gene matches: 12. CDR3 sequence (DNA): TGTGCCAGCAGTTCACAGGGGAGTGCCCTCCTTGAAGCTTTCTTT. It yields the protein CASSSQGSALLEAFF.

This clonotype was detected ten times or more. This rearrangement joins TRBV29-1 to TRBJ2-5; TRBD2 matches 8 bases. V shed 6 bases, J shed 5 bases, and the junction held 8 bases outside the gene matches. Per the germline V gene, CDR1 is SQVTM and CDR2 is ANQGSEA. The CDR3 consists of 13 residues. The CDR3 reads CSVTSRGGETQYF. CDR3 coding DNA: TGCAGCGTGACTAGCCGGGGGGGTGAGACCCAGTACTTC.

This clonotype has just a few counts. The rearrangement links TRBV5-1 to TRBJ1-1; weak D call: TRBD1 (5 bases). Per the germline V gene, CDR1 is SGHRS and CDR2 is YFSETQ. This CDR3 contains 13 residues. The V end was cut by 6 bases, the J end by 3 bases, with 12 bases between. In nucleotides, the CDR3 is TGCGCCAGCACCGACAGATGGGACACTGAAGCTTTCTTT. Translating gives CASTDRWDTEAFF.

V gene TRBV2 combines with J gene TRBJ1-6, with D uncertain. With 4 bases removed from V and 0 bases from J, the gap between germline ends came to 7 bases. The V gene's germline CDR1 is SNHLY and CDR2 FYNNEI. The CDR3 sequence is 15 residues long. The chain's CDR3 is CASSAESSYNSPLHF. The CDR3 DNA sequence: TGTGCCAGCAGTGCGGAGAGCTCCTATAATTCACCCCTCCACTTT.